The rows below give T cell receptor beta chains drawn from one sample of a study of T-cell reconstitution after alpha-beta-depleted transplantation in children. TCRdb re-called the PCR reads with MiXCR, one entry per CDR3 protein. The table lists 350,000 to 450,000 distinct CDR3 sequences, 20% of them singletons, with approximately 3.8% in the top ten. Sequenced material: PBMCs from the stem cell graft donor, taken from the stem cell graft. The receptors derive from a human donor who donated a stem cell graft to a child with acute myeloid leukemia. Both conserved end residues are part of each CDR3. D genes are given only for firm matches. The size of a clone is reported for some rows only, either as once, few or many, or as a class for expanded clones.

.	TRBV25-1	many	TRBJ1-6	TGTGCCAGCAGTGAGGGACACCTTAATTCACCCCTCCACTTT	CASSEGHLNSPLHF
.	TRBV12-3/TRBV12-4	many	TRBJ2-7	TGTGCCAGCAGTCCTCGACTGACTTCCTACGAGCAGTACTTC	CASSPRLTSYEQYF
.	TRBV28	few	TRBJ2-1	TGTGCCAGCAGCCGAAAACAAGAGGATGAGCAGTTCTTC	CASSRKQEDEQFF
.	TRBV29-1	few	TRBJ2-1	TGCAGCGTTGGAGGGTGGGGGGCAGGTAGGAATGAGCAGTTCTTC	CSVGGWGAGRNEQFF
.	TRBV20-1	many	TRBJ1-1	TGCAGTGCTAGACCGAAGAACACTGAAGCTTTCTTT	CSARPKNTEAFF
.	TRBV28	.	TRBJ2-3	TGTGCCACCTGCCCGCGGGCGGGCACAGATACGCAGTATTTT	CATCPRAGTDTQYF
TRBD2	TRBV12-3/TRBV12-4	.	TRBJ2-2	TGTGCCAGCAGCCCGTCTGGCGGGGGCACCGGGGAGCTGTTTTTT	CASSPSGGGTGELFF
TRBD2	TRBV28	few	TRBJ2-7	TGTGCCAGCAGTACCCGGACTAGCGGGAGTTACGAGCAGTACTTC	CASSTRTSGSYEQYF
.	TRBV4-3	.	TRBJ1-4	TGCGCCAGCAGCCTGAGAGTAGCCGAAAAACTGTTTTTT	CASSLRVAEKLFF
.	TRBV4-1	few	TRBJ1-1	TGCGCCAGCAGCCAAGGTCCGTATTTGAACACTGAAGCTTTCTTT	CASSQGPYLNTEAFF
.	TRBV20-1	few	TRBJ1-4	TGCAGTGCTAGTCCCGCCTTGGGTGAAAAACTGTTTTTT	CSASPALGEKLFF
.	TRBV20-1	few	TRBJ2-7	TGCAGTGCGCCGCAGGATCCCTACGAGCAGTACTTC	CSAPQDPYEQYF
TRBD1	TRBV12-3/TRBV12-4	few	TRBJ2-1	TGTGCCAGCAGTTTAAGGCAGGGGGCCAACAATGAGCAGTTCTTC	CASSLRQGANNEQFF
.	TRBV24-1	many	TRBJ2-7	TGTGCCACCAGTGATCGCAGGGGGGTCGAGCAGTACTTC	CATSDRRGVEQYF
TRBD2	TRBV10-3	few	TRBJ2-1	TGTGCCACCTCCAAGACTAGCGGGAGGTCGGGAAATGAGCAGTTCTTC	CATSKTSGRSGNEQFF
TRBD2	TRBV7-6	.	TRBJ2-3	TGTGCCAGCAGCTTAGGAAGGCTAGCGGGAGGTATGGATACGCAGTATTTT	CASSLGRLAGGMDTQYF
.	TRBV5-1	few	TRBJ2-1	TGCGCCAGCAGCACTGAGCGAACTGTGTTTAACAATGAGCAGTTCTTC	CASSTERTVFNNEQFF
.	TRBV20-1	few	TRBJ2-7	TGCAGTGCTAACCCCCCCGAGGCAGCGGGTACCTACGAGCAGTACTTC	CSANPPEAAGTYEQYF
.	TRBV6-2/TRBV6-3	once	TRBJ2-1	TGTGCCAGCAGTTACGTCCAATCCTACAATGAGCAGTTCTTC	CASSYVQSYNEQFF
.	TRBV20-1	.	TRBJ2-5	TGCAGTGCTAGAAGGGACACCCCCCATGAGACCCAGTACTTC	CSARRDTPHETQYF
.	TRBV9	few	TRBJ1-1	TGTGCCAGCAGCATGTTTATTGGCCCTGACACTGAAGCTTTCTTT	CASSMFIGPDTEAFF
TRBD1	TRBV5-1	few	TRBJ2-7	TGCGCCAGCAGCTTGTGGACAGGGGCCTACGAGCAGTACTTC	CASSLWTGAYEQYF
.	TRBV12-3/TRBV12-4	.	TRBJ2-7	TGTGCCAGCAGTCCTAGGGAATACGAGCAGTACTTC	CASSPREYEQYF
.	TRBV9	.	TRBJ2-1	TGTGCCAGCAGCGCCTCGGCTGATGAGCAGTTCTTC	CASSASADEQFF
.	TRBV6-1	.	TRBJ2-1	TGTGCCAGCAGTCCCCAGACTAGTTATTTGGGAAATGAGCAGTTCTTC	CASSPQTSYLGNEQFF
.	TRBV23-1	few	TRBJ2-2	TGCGCCAGCAGTCATGCCCGGCCGAACACCGGGGAGCTGTTTTTT	CASSHARPNTGELFF
.	TRBV27	.	TRBJ2-7	TGTGCCAGCAGTAGCCGCCTGGACCCCAAGAAACCCTACGAGCAGTACTTC	CASSSRLDPKKPYEQYF
.	TRBV24-1	.	TRBJ1-1	TGTGCCACCAGTGACCGGGCACGGAGCACTGAAGCTTTCTTT	CATSDRARSTEAFF
TRBD2	TRBV7-8	many	TRBJ2-1	TGTGCCAGCAGCTTAGAGGCGGGAGGCTCCTACAATGAGCAGTTCTTC	CASSLEAGGSYNEQFF
.	TRBV9	few	TRBJ2-5	TGTGCCAGCAGCGTAGCGGTGGGGACTCAAGAGACCCAGTACTTC	CASSVAVGTQETQYF
TRBD2	TRBV5-1	.	TRBJ2-7	TGCGCCAGCAGCTTGGCCTCAGCGGGAGGGGCCTACGAGCAGTACTTC	CASSLASAGGAYEQYF
.	TRBV4-3	.	TRBJ2-4	TGCGCCAGCAGCCAAGGGACTAAAAACATTCAGTACTTC	CASSQGTKNIQYF
TRBD1	TRBV12-3/TRBV12-4	.	TRBJ1-3	TGTGCCAGCACCGGGACAGGGGTCCACTCCCGGGGTGGAAACACCATATATTTT	CASTGTGVHSRGGNTIYF
.	TRBV11-2	few	TRBJ2-5	TGTGCCAGCAGCTTAAGAGGACAGTTCCAAGAGACCCAGTACTTC	CASSLRGQFQETQYF
.	TRBV2	.	TRBJ1-4	TGTGCCAGCAGTGTTGGTGGGGGGCGTTGGGAAAAACTGTTTTTT	CASSVGGGRWEKLFF
.	TRBV12-5	.	TRBJ2-1	TGTGCTAGTGTTAACGGGCACGGCAGCTACAATGAGCAGTTCTTC	CASVNGHGSYNEQFF
.	TRBV5-1	few	TRBJ2-3	TGCGCCAGCAGCTTGGCCGGGGGTCCCACAGATACGCAGTATTTT	CASSLAGGPTDTQYF
TRBD1	TRBV6-1	.	TRBJ2-7	TGTGCCAGCAGCCCGGGACAGCAAACCTCCTACGAGCAGTACTTC	CASSPGQQTSYEQYF
.	TRBV7-3	once	TRBJ1-1	TGTGCCAGCAGCTTACAGGGAAACACTGAAGTTTTCTTT	CASSLQGNTEVFF
TRBD1	TRBV4-1	.	TRBJ2-2	TGCGCCAGCAGCCAAGTGCCCTCAGGTGCCGGGACAGGGCTGAACACCGGGGAGCTGTTTTTT	CASSQVPSGAGTGLNTGELFF
TRBD2	TRBV7-3	.	TRBJ2-1	TGTGCCAGCAGCTTAGAGGGACTACTTCTGGATGAGCAGTTCTTC	CASSLEGLLLDEQFF
TRBD2	TRBV27	many	TRBJ2-7	TGTGCCAGCTCCCTCATGACTAGCGCTTCCTACGAGCAGTACTTC	CASSLMTSASYEQYF
.	TRBV15	few	TRBJ2-3	TGTGCCACCAGCAACCGACTAGAAACTAGCACAGATACGCAGTATTTT	CATSNRLETSTDTQYF
.	TRBV7-9	.	TRBJ2-5	TGTGCCAGCAGCTATGCTCAAGAGACCCAGTACTTC	CASSYAQETQYF
TRBD1	TRBV20-1	.	TRBJ2-2	TGCAGTGCTAGACGGACAGGGGTCGACACCGGGGAGCTGTTTTTT	CSARRTGVDTGELFF
.	TRBV25-1	few	TRBJ2-7	TGTGCCAGCAGTGAAAGCCGGTACGAGCAGTACTTC	CASSESRYEQYF
.	TRBV11-2	.	TRBJ2-3	TGTGCCAGCAGCTTAGGCGGCGGGGTGGCCCGGAGCACAGATACGCAGTATTTT	CASSLGGGVARSTDTQYF
.	TRBV12-3/TRBV12-4	.	TRBJ2-5	TGTGCCAGCACCAGTCTCCACCAAGAGACCCAGTACTTC	CASTSLHQETQYF
.	TRBV7-2	few	TRBJ1-2	TGTGCCAGCAGCCCTGGACAGCGAGCTTATGGCTACACCTTC	CASSPGQRAYGYTF
TRBD2	TRBV29-1	many	TRBJ2-7	TGCAGCGTTGAGGGGGAGGGCCTCGACGAGCAGTACTTC	CSVEGEGLDEQYF
TRBD1	TRBV24-1	.	TRBJ2-2	TGTGCCACCAGTGATTCGAGGCAGGGGGCGAACACCGGGGAGCTGTTTTTT	CATSDSRQGANTGELFF
.	TRBV7-9	few	TRBJ2-2	TGTGCCAGCAGCGCCCGGGTCCTCGAACACACCGGGGAGCTGTTTTTT	CASSARVLEHTGELFF
.	TRBV9	many	TRBJ1-1	TGTGCCAGCAGCGTAGAGGGGAGTTACACTGAAGCTTTCTTT	CASSVEGSYTEAFF
.	TRBV20-1	.	TRBJ2-3	TGCAGTGTGGATAGCGATCGCACAGATACGCAGTATTTT	CSVDSDRTDTQYF
.	TRBV7-8	many	TRBJ2-5	TGTGCCAGCAGCTTAGTACTATTAGAGACCCAGTACTTC	CASSLVLLETQYF